Listed here are 7 T cell receptor beta chains from one sample, sequenced in a study of T cell clonality in common variable immunodeficiency. Sequenced by immunoSEQ multiplex PCR; TCRdb stores in-frame clones only, minus some. The sample has roughly 40,000 clones, none seen only once. Sequenced sample: peripheral blood mononuclear cells. These receptors all come from a person aged 18 to 75 in good health.

This clone was recorded a few times. The read finishes 3 residues shy of the CDR3 end, and the germline J gene is used to complete it. V and J are TRBV5-1 and TRBJ1-4; TRBD1 matches at 10 bases. Germline V gene lookup returns CDR1 SGHRS and CDR2 YFSETQ. The CDR3 totals 18 residues. Partial CDR3 DNA: TGCGCCAGCAGCCTGTGGACAGGGGGAAGTCGGGATAATTCACCA. This translates into CASSLWTGGSRDNSP. The complete CDR3 protein is CASSLWTGGSRDNSPLFF.

This clone was found many times. The DNA ends 3 residues before the CDR3 does, and the rest of the CDR3 is filled in from the germline J gene. The gene calls are TRBV9 and TRBJ2-7, with D perhaps TRBD2 (6 bases). Germline CDR1 is SGDLS and CDR2 is YYNGEE. The CDR3 covers 14 residues. V lost 0 bases, J lost 3 bases, and 10 bases lay in between. The CDR3: CASSVGGENYEQYF. Partial CDR3 DNA: TGTGCCAGCAGCGTAGGCGGGGAAAACTACGAG.

In its sample, this clone was seen many times. The CDR3 is cut off 3 residues early in the read; its end comes from the germline J gene. The chain has TRBV9 and TRBJ2-3; D possibly corresponds to TRBD2 (6 bases). V dropped 0 bases and J dropped 5 bases, with 7 bases sitting between them. The CDR3 covers 13 residues. The germline V gene encodes CDR1 SGDLS and CDR2 YYNGEE. The CDR3 spells CASSVDGGDTQYF. CDR3 bases read: TGTGCCAGCAGCGTAGACGGGGGAGATACG.

This clone was detected a few times. Read sequence stops 3 residues before the CDR3 end, and the germline J gene provides the missing end. The chain recombines TRBV20-1 with TRBJ2-3; TRBD2 aligns across 15 bases. This CDR3 region has 17 residues. From germline, CDR1 is DFQATT and CDR2 SNEGSKA (reference sequence). Here the CDR3 reads CSALGLAGGLSQETQYF. CDR3 DNA, as far as it was read: TGCAGTGCTCTCGGACTAGCGGGAGGGCTTTCCCAAGAGACG.

This clone appeared a few times. The read stops 3 residues short of the end of the CDR3; the missing end is completed from the germline J gene. The chain couples TRBV7-9 to TRBJ1-2; no definite D call. Germline V gene data show CDR1 as SEHNR and CDR2 as FQNEAQ (reference sequence). This CDR3 is built from 11 residues. The DNA read from the CDR3 is TGTGCCAGCAGCTTCGAGGTTGAC. Translating it yields CASSFEVD. The whole CDR3 protein is CASSFEVDYTF.

The table lists this clone with many counts. The CDR3 extends 3 residues past the end of the read, so its final part is completed from the germline J gene. The V call is TRBV20-1, the J call TRBJ1-1, with D maybe TRBD1 (5 bases). Germline V gene data show CDR1 as DFQATT and CDR2 as SNEGSKA (reference sequence). There are 13 residues in the CDR3. V was shortened by 1 base and J by 1 base, with 7 bases between the two germline ends. The sequenced part of the CDR3 DNA is TGCAGTGCTAGAGGGGGGGGGAACACTGAA. It encodes CSARGGGNTE. The whole CDR3 protein reads CSARGGGNTEAFF.

Many counts were recorded for this clone. The read falls 3 residues short of the CDR3 end, and the missing part is taken from the germline J gene. This chain joins TRBV2 and TRBJ2-5; possibly TRBD2 for D (6 bases). Germline CDR1 is SNHLY and CDR2 is FYNNEI. V was trimmed by 4 bases and J by 5 bases, leaving 17 bases between them. The CDR3 is 15 amino acids. The sequenced part of the CDR3 DNA is TGTGCCAGCAGTGGTCAGGCGGGGAGAGTGGAGACC. This sequence encodes CASSGQAGRVET. The full CDR3 protein is CASSGQAGRVETQYF.